This TCR beta chain was captured by sequencing in a study of blood T cell repertoires in COVID-19. Whole-study context: Acute and convalescent COVID-19 specimens originated in the United States, Italy and Spain. From T cells, B-cell-depleted T cells, or PBMCs came the material, which was cDNA or gDNA.

A single count supports this clone. Unmatched junction bases numbered 9, after V lost 6 bases and J lost 7 bases. The CDR3 runs 15 residues. Germline V gives CDR1 KGHSH, CDR2 LQKENI. Methods used by the authors: Nucleated cell number was recorded as an estimate derived from reference gene primer amplification. TCRdb's table, derived via immunoSEQ multiplex PCR, lists solely in-frame clones and lacks some. V and J calls and clone size are those listed in that table; D and trimming were worked out from the DNA. In the table there are around 100,000 clones, 86% of which are singletons. The TCR comes from a man aged 40-49 years with acute or convalescent COVID-19. The chain has TRBV18 and TRBJ2-1; 10 bases align to TRBD2. The source material was peripheral blood. CDR3 amino acids: CASSSLAGERNEQFF. For the CDR3, the DNA is TGTGCCAGCTCGTCCCTAGCGGGAGAGCGGAATGAGCAGTTCTTC.